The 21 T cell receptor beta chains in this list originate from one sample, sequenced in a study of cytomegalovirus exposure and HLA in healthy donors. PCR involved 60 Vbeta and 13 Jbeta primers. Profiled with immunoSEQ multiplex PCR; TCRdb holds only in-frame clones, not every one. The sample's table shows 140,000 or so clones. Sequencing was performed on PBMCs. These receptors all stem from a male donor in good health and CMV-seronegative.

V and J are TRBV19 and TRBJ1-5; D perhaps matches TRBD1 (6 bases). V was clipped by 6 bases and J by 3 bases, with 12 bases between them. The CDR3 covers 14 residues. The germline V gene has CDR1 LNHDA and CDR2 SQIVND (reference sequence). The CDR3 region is CASRTGIPNQPQHF. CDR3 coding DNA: TGTGCCAGTAGAACAGGGATACCCAATCAGCCCCAGCATTTT.

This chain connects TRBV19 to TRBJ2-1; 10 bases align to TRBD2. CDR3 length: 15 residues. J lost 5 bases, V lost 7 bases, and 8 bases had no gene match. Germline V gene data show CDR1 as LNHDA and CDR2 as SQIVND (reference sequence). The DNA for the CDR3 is TGTGCCAGTACCCTGGGACTAGCGTACCACAATGAGCAGTTCTTC. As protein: CASTLGLAYHNEQFF.

The CDR3: CASSGRQGTREKLFF. In DNA form, the CDR3 reads TGTGCCAGCAGCGGCCGACAGGGTACGAGGGAAAAACTGTTTTTT. The chain couples TRBV7-2 to TRBJ1-4; 7 nucleotides line up with TRBD1. Trimming took 5 bases from V and 8 from J; bases not matched to a gene: 11. The CDR3 is 15 amino acids. CDR1 is SGHTA, CDR2 FQGNSA, per germline.

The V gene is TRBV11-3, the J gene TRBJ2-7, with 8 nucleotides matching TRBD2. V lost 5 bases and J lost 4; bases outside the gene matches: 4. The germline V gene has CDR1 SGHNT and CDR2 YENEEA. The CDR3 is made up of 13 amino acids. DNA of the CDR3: TGTGCCAGCAGCCACAGCGGGGGTTACGAGCAGTACTTC. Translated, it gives CASSHSGGYEQYF.

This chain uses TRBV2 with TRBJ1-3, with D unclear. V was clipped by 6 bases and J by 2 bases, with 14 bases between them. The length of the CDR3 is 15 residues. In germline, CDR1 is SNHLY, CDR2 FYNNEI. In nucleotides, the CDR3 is TGTGCCAGCAGCGTGGAGGGATTAGCTGGAAACACCATATATTTT. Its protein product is CASSVEGLAGNTIYF.

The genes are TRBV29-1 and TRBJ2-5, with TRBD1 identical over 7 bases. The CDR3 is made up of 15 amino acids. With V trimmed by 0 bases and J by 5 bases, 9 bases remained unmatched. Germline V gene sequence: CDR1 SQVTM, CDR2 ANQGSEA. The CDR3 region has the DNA TGCAGCGTTGAAGATCGGGGCAGGGGGTGGGAGACCCAGTACTTC. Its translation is CSVEDRGRGWETQYF.

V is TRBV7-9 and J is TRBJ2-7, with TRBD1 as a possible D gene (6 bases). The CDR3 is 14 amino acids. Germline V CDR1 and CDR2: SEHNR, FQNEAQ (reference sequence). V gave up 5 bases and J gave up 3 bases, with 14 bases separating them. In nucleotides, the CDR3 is TGTGCCAGCAGCAGTGGACAGAAGGTCTACGAGCAGTACTTC. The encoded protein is CASSSGQKVYEQYF.

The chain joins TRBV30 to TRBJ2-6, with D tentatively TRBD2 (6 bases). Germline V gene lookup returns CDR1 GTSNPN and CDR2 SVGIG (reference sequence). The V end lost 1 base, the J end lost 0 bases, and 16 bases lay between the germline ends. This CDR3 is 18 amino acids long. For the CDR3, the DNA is TGTGCCTGGAGTGCTGGGAAGGGAGGCTACTCTGGGGCCAACGTCCTGACTTTC. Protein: CAWSAGKGGYSGANVLTF.

The CDR3 loop is CASSLLRQGGNTEAFF. The CDR3 DNA is TGTGCCAGCAGCTTGCTGAGACAGGGAGGTAACACTGAAGCTTTCTTT. This chain joins TRBV5-6 and TRBJ1-1; 7 nucleotides align to TRBD1. The CDR3 is 16 residues long. Per the germline V gene, CDR1 is SGHDT and CDR2 is YYEEEE. V gave up 1 base and J gave up 2 bases; unmatched junction bases: 8.

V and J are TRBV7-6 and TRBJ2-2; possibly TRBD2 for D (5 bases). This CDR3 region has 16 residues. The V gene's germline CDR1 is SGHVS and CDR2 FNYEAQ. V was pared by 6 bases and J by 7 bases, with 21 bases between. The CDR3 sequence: CASSLFLAATDGELFF. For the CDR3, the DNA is TGTGCCAGCAGTCTCTTTCTAGCAGCGACGGACGGGGAGCTGTTTTTT. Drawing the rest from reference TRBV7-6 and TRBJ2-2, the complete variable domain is GAGVSQSPRYKVTKRGQDVALRCDPISGHVSLYWYRQALGQGPEFLTYFNYEAQQDKSGLPNDRFSAERPEGSISTLTIQRTEQRDSAMYRCASSLFLAATDGELFFGEGSRLTVL.

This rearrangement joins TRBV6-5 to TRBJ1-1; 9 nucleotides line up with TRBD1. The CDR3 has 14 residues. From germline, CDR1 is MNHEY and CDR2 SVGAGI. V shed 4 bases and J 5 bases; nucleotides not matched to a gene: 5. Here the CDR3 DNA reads TGTGCCAGCAGTTCACAGGGGGCGCGGACTGAAGCTTTCTTT. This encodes CASSSQGARTEAFF.

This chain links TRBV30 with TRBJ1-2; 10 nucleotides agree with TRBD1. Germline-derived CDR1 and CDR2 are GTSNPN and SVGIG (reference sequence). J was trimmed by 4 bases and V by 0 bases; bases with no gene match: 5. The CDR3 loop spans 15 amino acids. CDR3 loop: CAWSVGQGSPYGYTF. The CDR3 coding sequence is TGTGCCTGGAGTGTGGGACAGGGGTCGCCCTATGGCTACACCTTC.

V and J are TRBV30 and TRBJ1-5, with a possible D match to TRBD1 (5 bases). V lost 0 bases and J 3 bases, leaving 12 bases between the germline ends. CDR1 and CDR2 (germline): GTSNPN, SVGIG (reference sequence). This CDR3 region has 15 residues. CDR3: CAWSVRNRYNQPQHF. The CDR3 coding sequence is TGTGCCTGGAGTGTACGTAACAGGTACAATCAGCCCCAGCATTTT.

This chain's CDR3 is CASSPRQPIRAFF. The CDR3 DNA follows: TGTGCCAGTAGTCCCCGACAACCCATTAGGGCTTTCTTT. This rearrangement joins TRBV19 to TRBJ1-1, with no clear D. The germline V gene encodes CDR1 LNHDA and CDR2 SQIVND (reference sequence). The ends were cut back, 5 bases at V and 11 bases at J, with 18 bases in the middle. The CDR3 loop spans 13 amino acids. Full variable domain (missing parts from reference TRBV19 and TRBJ1-1): DGGITQSPKYLFRKEGQNVTLSCEQNLNHDAMYWYRQDPGQGLRLIYYSQIVNDFQKGDIAEGYSVSREKKESFPLTVTSAQKNPTAFYLCASSPRQPIRAFFGQGTRLTVV.

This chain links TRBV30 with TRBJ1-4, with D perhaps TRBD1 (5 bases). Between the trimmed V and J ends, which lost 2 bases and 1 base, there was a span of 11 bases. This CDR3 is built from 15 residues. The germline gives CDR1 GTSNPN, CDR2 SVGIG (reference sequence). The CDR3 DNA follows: TGTGCCTGGAGTCAGGGTTTCCGAACTAATGAAAAACTGTTTTTT. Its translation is CAWSQGFRTNEKLFF.

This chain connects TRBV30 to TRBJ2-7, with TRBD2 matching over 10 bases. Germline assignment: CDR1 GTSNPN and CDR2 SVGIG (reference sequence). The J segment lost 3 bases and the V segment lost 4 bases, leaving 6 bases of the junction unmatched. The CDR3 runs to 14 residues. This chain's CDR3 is CAWTSSGGFYEQYF. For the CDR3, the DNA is TGTGCCTGGACCTCTAGCGGGGGATTCTACGAGCAGTACTTC. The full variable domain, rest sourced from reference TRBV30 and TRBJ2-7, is SQTIHQWPATLVQPVGSPLSLECTVEGTSNPNLYWYRQAAGRGLQLLFYSVGIGQISSEVPQNLSASRPQDRQFILSSKKLLLSDSGFYLCAWTSSGGFYEQYFGPGTRLTVT.

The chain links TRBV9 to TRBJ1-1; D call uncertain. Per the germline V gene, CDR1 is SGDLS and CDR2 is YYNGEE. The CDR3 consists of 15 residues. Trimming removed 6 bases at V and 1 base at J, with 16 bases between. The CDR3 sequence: CASTSRASGNTEAFF. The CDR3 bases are TGTGCCAGCACCTCCAGAGCGAGCGGGAACACTGAAGCTTTCTTT.

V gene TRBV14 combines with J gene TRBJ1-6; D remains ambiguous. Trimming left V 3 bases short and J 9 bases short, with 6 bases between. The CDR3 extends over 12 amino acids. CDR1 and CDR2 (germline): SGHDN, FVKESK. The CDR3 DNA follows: TGTGCCAGCAGCCAGCGGAGTTCACCCCTCCACTTT. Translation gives CASSQRSSPLHF.

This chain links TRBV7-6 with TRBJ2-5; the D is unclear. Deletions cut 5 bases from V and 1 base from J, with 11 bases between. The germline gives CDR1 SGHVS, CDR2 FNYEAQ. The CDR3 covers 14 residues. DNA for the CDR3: TGTGCCAGCAGCCGAGGCCCGGCCCAAGAGACCCAGTACTTC. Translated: CASSRGPAQETQYF.

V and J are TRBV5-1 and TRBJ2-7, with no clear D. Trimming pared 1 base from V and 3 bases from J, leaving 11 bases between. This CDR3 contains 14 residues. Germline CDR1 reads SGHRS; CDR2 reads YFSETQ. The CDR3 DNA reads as TGCGCCAGCAGCTTGAACGGGTATAGCTACGAGCAGTACTTC. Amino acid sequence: CASSLNGYSYEQYF.

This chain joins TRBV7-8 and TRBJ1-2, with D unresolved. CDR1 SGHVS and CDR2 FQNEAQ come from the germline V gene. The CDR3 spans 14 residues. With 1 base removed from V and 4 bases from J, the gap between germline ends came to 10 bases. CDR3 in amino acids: CASSLGGSGYGYTF. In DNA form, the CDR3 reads TGTGCCAGCAGCTTAGGAGGCTCGGGCTATGGCTACACCTTC.